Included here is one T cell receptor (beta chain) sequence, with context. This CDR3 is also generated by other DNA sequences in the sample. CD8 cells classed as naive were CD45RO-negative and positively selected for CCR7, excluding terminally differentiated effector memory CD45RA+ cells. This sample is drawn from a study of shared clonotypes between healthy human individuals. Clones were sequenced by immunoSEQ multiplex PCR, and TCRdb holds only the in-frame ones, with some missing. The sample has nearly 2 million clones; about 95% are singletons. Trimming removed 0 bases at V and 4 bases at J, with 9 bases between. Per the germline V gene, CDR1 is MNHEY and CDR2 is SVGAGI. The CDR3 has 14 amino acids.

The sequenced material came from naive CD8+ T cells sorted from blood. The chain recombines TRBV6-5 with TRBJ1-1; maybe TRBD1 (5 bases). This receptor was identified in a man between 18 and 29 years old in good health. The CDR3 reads CASSYSAGGTEAFF. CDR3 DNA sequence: TGTGCCAGCAGTTACTCGGCCGGGGGCACTGAAGCTTTCTTT.